This T cell receptor beta chain was captured in a study of PD-1 blockade in classical Hodgkin lymphoma. Patients all relapsed after autologous stem cell transplantation, and there was variation in brentuximab vedotin exposure. The V and J ends lost 11 bases and 4 bases, in that order; junction bases with no gene match: 6. Germline-derived CDR1 and CDR2 are MDHEN and SYDVKM. The CDR3 runs 13 residues. Here immunoSEQ multiplex PCR was the method, and the copy in TCRdb shows in-frame clones only, minus some. The table has roughly 35,000 clones, around 88% seen once. This rearrangement joins TRBV28 to TRBJ1-5; 9 nucleotides align to TRBD1. This specimen consisted of peripheral blood mononuclear cells (PBMCs), obtained before the second cycle of nivolumab. This TCR was recovered from a human donor with classical Hodgkin lymphoma. In DNA form, the CDR3 reads TGTGCCGGCGACAGGGGGACTAATCAGCCCCAGCATTTT. Residues: CAGDRGTNQPQHF.